This entry features one TCR beta chain sequence. Its specificity is not known. Here immunoSEQ multiplex PCR was the method, and the copy in TCRdb shows in-frame clones only, minus some. The sample contains 200,000 or so clones, roughly 91% of which appear only once. The CDR3 covers 13 residues. Germline CDR1 reads SNHLY; CDR2 reads FYNNEI. The V end lost 4 bases, the J end lost 4 bases, and 7 bases lay between the germline ends. This sample was included in a study of T cell responses to AZD1222 COVID-19 vaccine. The study, taken as a whole, reports: CD4 TCRs linked to vaccination spanned spike, dominating at 160-218 and 743-854.

Material: peripheral blood, obtained on day 0 of MenACWY control vaccination. This rearrangement joins TRBV2 to TRBJ1-4; D unclear. This clonotype was sampled from an adult in good health. The CDR3 DNA is TGTGCCAGCAGTGGGGAGGTTAATGAAAAACTGTTTTTT. Encoded protein: CASSGEVNEKLFF.